Listed below are T cell receptor beta chains from one sample, sequenced in a study of patients and donors after allogeneic stem cell transplantation. TCRdb called the RT-PCR reads again in MiXCR, with one record for every CDR3 protein. The data contain 200,000 to 250,000 distinct CDR3 sequences, roughly 15% of them singletons. Sequenced input: blood, either unsorted or a sorted T cell fraction (not recorded which). The receptors were sampled from a human donor who was either an allogeneic HSCT recipient or a stem cell or donor lymphocyte infusion donor (not recorded which). It is not recorded whose cells these are; they may come from a transplant donor. The conserved cysteine and the conserved F or W are not part of the CDR3 here. Fields, in order: J gene, CDR3 length, V gene, CDR3 protein.

>TRBJ2-6|13|TRBV27
ASSLTRPGANVLT
>TRBJ2-3|12|TRBV20-1
SAFTGWDTDTQY
>TRBJ2-3|14|TRBV4-2
ASSLAGTTSTDTQY
>TRBJ2-1|14|TRBV4-1
ASRETETGGRNEQF
>TRBJ1-4|17|TRBV11-1
ASTIGFPGRTITNEKLF
>TRBJ2-3|12|TRBV28
ASSLLQGADTQY
>TRBJ2-1|9|TRBV12-3/TRBV12-4
ASSFEASQF
>TRBJ2-1|10|TRBV6-6
ASSLSNNEQF
>TRBJ2-3|13|TRBV12-3/TRBV12-4
ASSRAGARSDTQY
>TRBJ2-1|13|TRBV12-3/TRBV12-4
ASRILAGGYNEQF
>TRBJ1-1|12|TRBV4-1
ASSSPSWSTEAF
>TRBJ2-1|14|TRBV9
ASSPEGRISYNEQF
>TRBJ2-7|12|TRBV3-1
ASSLGTVNYEQY
>TRBJ2-5|12|TRBV2
ASVPSQLGETQY
>TRBJ2-5|12|TRBV6-2/TRBV6-3
ASEWIAGDKTQY
>TRBJ1-1|9|TRBV20-1
SGQSNTEAF
>TRBJ1-2|10|TRBV30
AWTQGGQGYT